The subject of this entry is one T cell receptor (beta chain). Its specificity is not known. This sequence may be a read error, since a much larger clone differs from it by one base. The conserved final phenylalanine or tryptophan is absent from the CDR3, which likely points to a read error. These data are taken from a study of T cells in Graves' hyperthyroidism and ophthalmopathy. Exclusions: uncontrolled infection, other autoimmune disease, pregnancy, lactation. RNA transcripts served as the template for amplifying TCR beta CDR3 regions. In the first-round RT-PCR of the TCR CDR3, the HTBI primer set was used. TCRdb passed the multiplex PCR reads through MiXCR, listing each CDR3 protein once. Among about 600,000 distinct CDR3 sequences listed, about 14% were seen once. The V gene's germline CDR1 is SGHTA and CDR2 FQGTGA. Deletions cut 5 bases from V and 3 bases from J, with 15 bases between. This CDR3 region has 15 residues.

Whole-study results and caveats: Among clonotypes expanded in thyroid above 0.001, most were also found in blood.

This TCR was sampled from a woman aged 50 to 60 with Graves' ophthalmopathy. The rearrangement uses TRBV7-3 and TRBJ2-3; TRBD1 might be the D (5 bases). The source material was blood. This CDR3 is CASSDSLGRTDTQYL. CDR3 DNA: TGTGCCAGCAGCGACTCCTTGGGGCGAACAGATACGCAGTATCTT.